The rows below give T cell receptor beta chains drawn from one sample of a study of CD8 T cells in Susac syndrome. One entry per CDR3 protein results from TCRdb running MiXCR on the immunoSEQ multiplex PCR reads. The sample holds some 150,000 distinct CDR3 sequences, 94% seen once. The sample consisted of CD4+ T cells from PBMCs. Receptors were obtained from a human donor in good health. Both conserved end residues are part of each CDR3. A D gene is named only where the DNA matches it firmly. Some rows mark clone size as missing; the rest say once, few, many or name a class of expanded clone.

V,J,D,size,CDR3,DNA
TRBV7-8,TRBJ2-7,-,-,CASSLVDGYEQYF,TGTGCCAGCAGCTTAGTCGACGGATACGAGCAGTACTTC
TRBV30,TRBJ2-7,-,-,CAWSPLGLGRGQYF,TGTGCCTGGAGTCCCCTGGGACTGGGAAGGGGGCAGTACTTC
TRBV6-5,TRBJ1-1,TRBD1,-,CASRPRTGLKTEAFF,TGTGCCAGCAGACCCCGGACAGGGTTGAAGACTGAAGCTTTCTTT
TRBV5-5,TRBJ1-5,-,-,CASSLGGSGPQHF,TGTGCCAGCAGCTTGGGGGGGAGCGGGCCCCAGCATTTT
TRBV18,TRBJ2-3,-,-,CASSPIETGPTSTDTQYF,TGTGCCAGCTCACCGATTGAGACAGGACCCACTAGCACAGATACGCAGTATTTT
TRBV3-1,TRBJ2-1,-,-,CASSPSGGGRPYNEQFF,TGTGCCAGCAGCCCCTCAGGGGGCGGGAGGCCCTACAATGAGCAGTTCTTC
TRBV2,TRBJ1-1,TRBD1,-,CASSDGQGRVTEAFF,TGTGCCAGCAGTGACGGACAGGGGCGGGTCACTGAAGCTTTCTTT
TRBV3-1,TRBJ2-5,TRBD2,-,CASSPRTSGTVTQYF,TGTGCCAGCAGCCCGCGGACTAGCGGGACCGTGACTCAGTACTTC
TRBV28,TRBJ1-4,TRBD1,-,CASSRTGGYEKLFF,TGTGCCAGCAGCCGGACAGGGGGTTATGAAAAACTGTTTTTT
TRBV18,TRBJ2-5,-,-,CASSPRHGIAQETQYF,TGTGCCAGCTCACCACGGCACGGGATTGCCCAGGAGACCCAGTACTTC
TRBV14,TRBJ2-3,TRBD2,once,CASSHPSGKWTDTQYF,TGTGCCAGCAGCCACCCGAGCGGGAAATGGACAGATACGCAGTATTTT
TRBV19,TRBJ2-2,-,-,CASNGPRAPGELFF,TGTGCCAGTAACGGACCTAGGGCTCCCGGGGAGCTGTTTTTT
TRBV12-3/TRBV12-4,TRBJ1-2,-,-,CASRPPGGEGYTF,TGTGCCAGCAGACCTCCCGGGGGTGAGGGCTACACCTTC
TRBV19,TRBJ1-1,TRBD1,-,CASSNRWTGSRAFF,TGTGCCAGTAGCAATAGATGGACAGGATCGAGAGCTTTCTTT
TRBV18,TRBJ2-7,TRBD1,once,CASSPGQGPSYEQYF,TGTGCCAGCTCACCAGGACAGGGCCCATCCTACGAGCAGTACTTC
TRBV19,TRBJ2-2,-,-,CASSIVSGNSPNTGELFF,TGTGCCAGTAGTATAGTGTCTGGAAACAGCCCGAACACCGGGGAGCTGTTTTTT
TRBV30,TRBJ2-3,-,-,CAWSVVVGPRADTQYF,TGTGCCTGGAGTGTTGTAGTAGGGCCCCGCGCAGATACGCAGTATTTT
TRBV6-5,TRBJ1-1,-,-,CASGYGTEAFF,TGTGCCAGCGGGTATGGCACTGAAGCTTTCTTT
TRBV2,TRBJ2-7,-,-,CASSERQANYEQYF,TGTGCCAGCAGTGAACGGCAGGCGAACTACGAGCAGTACTTC
TRBV6-5,TRBJ1-2,-,-,CASSYSGGRNGYTF,TGTGCCAGCAGTTACTCGGGGGGTAGGAATGGCTACACCTTC
TRBV5-1,TRBJ2-7,TRBD2,-,CASSLKTSGIYEQYF,TGCGCCAGCAGCTTGAAAACTAGCGGGATCTACGAGCAGTACTTC
TRBV7-2,TRBJ1-5,-,-,CASSLFGLQPQHF,TGTGCCAGCAGCTTATTCGGCCTTCAGCCCCAGCATTTT
TRBV5-4,TRBJ1-4,-,-,CATYNQGNEKLFF,TGTGCCACCTACAACCAGGGAAATGAAAAACTGTTTTTT
TRBV2,TRBJ2-1,-,-,CASRSGRGSYNEQFF,TGTGCCAGCAGGAGTGGGAGGGGGTCCTACAATGAGCAGTTCTTC
TRBV6-2/TRBV6-3,TRBJ2-2,-,-,CASRRSGSPTGELFF,TGTGCCAGCAGACGATCCGGGTCACCAACCGGGGAGCTGTTTTTT
TRBV7-9,TRBJ1-5,-,once,CASSQQRGSQPQHF,TGTGCCAGCAGCCAGCAAAGAGGATCCCAGCCCCAGCATTTT
TRBV5-1,TRBJ1-6,-,-,CASSLLDSYSPLHF,TGCGCCAGCAGCCTCCTGGACAGCTATTCACCCCTCCACTTT
TRBV2,TRBJ2-1,TRBD2,-,CASSFTAGEVQFF,TGTGCCAGCAGTTTTACAGCGGGAGAAGTGCAGTTCTTC
TRBV11-2,TRBJ2-3,-,-,CASSLNPRIYTDTQYF,TGTGCCAGCAGCTTAAACCCCAGGATCTACACAGATACGCAGTATTTT
TRBV2,TRBJ2-5,TRBD1,-,CASTETGVETQYF,TGTGCCAGCACGGAGACAGGGGTAGAGACCCAGTACTTC
TRBV18,TRBJ2-7,-,once,CASSPGASSYEQYF,TGTGCCAGCTCACCAGGTGCGTCCTCCTACGAGCAGTACTTC
TRBV7-9,TRBJ2-5,-,once,CASSSTETQYF,TGTGCCAGCAGTTCGACGGAGACCCAGTACTTC
TRBV29-1,TRBJ2-5,TRBD1,-,CSVGQGETQYF,TGCAGCGTTGGACAGGGAGAGACCCAGTACTTC
TRBV7-9,TRBJ2-4,TRBD2,-,CATSSGRAAGKNIQYF,TGTGCCACTTCTAGCGGGAGGGCCGCTGGCAAAAACATTCAGTACTTC
TRBV7-9,TRBJ2-7,-,few,CASSLDPYEQYF,TGTGCCAGCAGCTTGGATCCCTACGAGCAGTACTTC
TRBV6-4,TRBJ2-1,-,-,CASRHRGTLHNEQFF,TGTGCCAGTCGGCATCGGGGCACACTGCACAATGAGCAGTTCTTC
TRBV2,TRBJ1-5,-,-,CASSDVSSNQPQHF,TGTGCCAGCAGCGACGTATCTAGCAATCAGCCCCAGCATTTT
TRBV20-1,TRBJ1-2,-,-,CSARAHYTF,TGCAGTGCTAGGGCCCACTACACCTTC
TRBV23-1,TRBJ2-3,-,once,CASSQADRDYGTDTQYF,TGCGCCAGCAGTCAAGCTGACAGGGACTATGGAACAGATACGCAGTATTTT
TRBV12-3/TRBV12-4,TRBJ1-3,-,once,CASRTDFFSGNTIYF,TGTGCCAGCCGGACGGACTTTTTCTCTGGAAACACCATATATTTT
TRBV12-3/TRBV12-4,TRBJ2-7,-,-,CASSTRTYEQYF,TGTGCCAGCAGTACTAGAACCTACGAGCAGTACTTC
TRBV19,TRBJ1-5,-,once,CASSMDFNQPQHF,TGTGCCAGTAGTATGGATTTCAATCAGCCCCAGCATTTT
TRBV18,TRBJ2-7,-,-,CASSPGGTPGSYEQYF,TGTGCCAGCTCACCCGGGGGCACCCCCGGCTCCTACGAGCAGTACTTC
TRBV10-2,TRBJ2-7,TRBD2,-,CASSEIAGRGEQYF,TGCGCCAGCAGTGAGATAGCGGGGCGTGGCGAGCAGTACTTC
TRBV3-1,TRBJ2-7,TRBD2,-,CASKHGTSYEQYF,TGTGCCAGCAAACACGGGACTAGCTACGAGCAGTACTTC
TRBV10-3,TRBJ1-3,TRBD1,-,CAIRRDRPYSGNTIYF,TGTGCCATCAGGAGGGACAGGCCGTACTCTGGAAACACCATATATTTT
TRBV5-6,TRBJ2-2,-,-,CASSLRGWTGELFF,TGTGCCAGCAGCTTGCGAGGGTGGACCGGGGAGCTGTTTTTT
TRBV15,TRBJ1-4,TRBD1,-,CATEGQVGEKLFF,TGTGCCACCGAAGGACAGGTTGGGGAAAAACTGTTTTTT
TRBV5-1,TRBJ1-1,TRBD1,-,CASSWGDREWNTEAFF,TGCGCCAGCAGCTGGGGGGACAGGGAATGGAACACTGAAGCTTTCTTT
TRBV30,TRBJ1-2,-,-,CAWSVRGSGYTF,TGTGCCTGGAGTGTAAGGGGGAGCGGCTACACCTTC
TRBV4-1,TRBJ2-2,-,-,CASSQSIPSGTFTGELFF,TGCGCCAGCAGCCAATCTATTCCCAGCGGGACATTCACCGGGGAGCTGTTTTTT